The T cell receptor (beta chain) under discussion was sequenced for a study of T cell changes during pregnancy in multiple sclerosis. The data were produced by immunoSEQ multiplex PCR, yet TCRdb's version contains in-frame clones alone and is incomplete. The sample carries some 130,000 clones, around 95% recorded once. V was trimmed by 5 bases and J by 7 bases, leaving 27 bases between them. The CDR3 is made up of 18 amino acids. Germline CDR1 is PRHDT and CDR2 is FYEKMQ (reference sequence). The chain joins TRBV13 to TRBJ2-1, with a possible D match to TRBD2 (6 bases). The receptor's source is a female donor with multiple sclerosis, enrolled in a pregnancy study. The sample in question was peripheral blood, obtained after pregnancy. CDR3 residues: CASSRGGLGGRSGNEQFF. In DNA form, the CDR3 reads TGTGCCAGCAGCCGTGGGGGGTTGGGGGGAAGAAGTGGAAATGAGCAGTTCTTC.